The present T cell receptor beta chain was sequenced within a study of blood T cell repertoires in COVID-19. In the study overall: COVID-19 samples from acute and convalescent phases originated in the United States, Italy and Spain. T cells, B-cell-depleted T cells, or PBMCs provided the cDNA or gDNA that served as material.

The CDR3 sequence is 16 residues long. Trimming removed 4 bases from V and 5 bases from J; junction bases left unmatched: 8. Germline V gene data show CDR1 as SGHTA and CDR2 as FQGNSA. Patients in Seattle were enrolled during active infection, then followed longitudinally. Under the authors' procedure: Amplification from reference gene primers served as the basis for estimated nucleated cell counts. Method: immunoSEQ multiplex PCR; TCRdb's copy keeps in-frame clones and lacks some. V and J calls and clone size are as listed in that table; D and trimming were resolved from the DNA. The data show a few hundred thousand clones, with about 80% seen just once and 15% to 17% held by the top ten.

The sequence derives from a person aged 70 to 85 with COVID-19, enrolled during active disease. The specimen sequenced was peripheral blood. The chain joins TRBV7-2 to TRBJ1-6; 7 bases align to TRBD1. CDR3 nucleotides: TGTGCCAGCAGCTGGGGCGGGACAGCCAATAATTCACCCCTCCACTTT. Protein product: CASSWGGTANNSPLHF.